The rows below give T cell receptor beta chains drawn from one sample of a study of blood T cell repertoires in COVID-19. Only in-frame clones appear in the TCRdb table, and some are missing; sequencing was by immunoSEQ multiplex PCR. The sample holds approximately 170,000 clones, about 80% seen once. The sample consisted of peripheral blood. All receptors come from a woman of 80 years or more with acute or convalescent COVID-19. Both conserved end residues are part of each CDR3. Fields, in order: J gene, V gene, D gene, clone size, CDR3 DNA, CDR3 protein. D genes are given only for firm matches. Expanded clones are given a class, and other clones once, few, many or no size at all.

>TRBJ2-7|TRBV18|TRBD1|once
TGTGCCAGCTCACCCCCTAGGACAGGGAACTACGAGCAGTACTTC
CASSPPRTGNYEQYF
>TRBJ2-1|TRBV28|-|-
TGTGCCAGCAGTTTCCCCACGGAGGGTGCAGGATTCACCTCACCGGATGAGCAGTTCTTC
CASSFPTEGAGFTSPDEQFF
>TRBJ2-5|TRBV18|-|-
TGTGCCAGCTCCCCAGGGGGGAGAGAGACCCAGTACTTC
CASSPGGRETQYF
>TRBJ1-4|TRBV5-1|TRBD1|-
TGCGCCAGCAGCTTTTCCGGGACAGCTAATGAAAAACTGTTTTTT
CASSFSGTANEKLFF
>TRBJ1-1|TRBV6-4|-|-
TGTGCCAGCAGTGCTTTGAGAAACACTGAAGCTTTCTTT
CASSALRNTEAFF
>TRBJ1-5|TRBV9|-|few
TGTGCCAGCAGCGTAGGGACACTTAGCAATCAGCCCCAGCATTTT
CASSVGTLSNQPQHF
>TRBJ2-2|TRBV11-3|-|-
TGTGCCAGCAGCCGACACACTCGGGGGATAACCGCGAACACCGGGGAGCTGTTTTTT
CASSRHTRGITANTGELFF
>TRBJ2-7|TRBV18|TRBD2|-
TGTGCCAGCTCACCTCAAGCGGGAGACTTGCTCGAGCAGTACTTC
CASSPQAGDLLEQYF
>TRBJ2-7|TRBV7-2|TRBD2|-
TGTGCCAGCAGCTACACTAGCGGCTCCTACGAGCAGTACTTC
CASSYTSGSYEQYF
>TRBJ2-4|TRBV28|-|-
TGTGCCAGCAGTTTTGCCGGGAGAACCAAAAACATTCAGTACTTC
CASSFAGRTKNIQYF
>TRBJ2-6|TRBV18|TRBD1|-
TGTGCCAGCTCACGGACAGGGGTAGGGGCCAACGTCCTGACTTTC
CASSRTGVGANVLTF
>TRBJ2-7|TRBV7-2|TRBD1|-
TGTGCCAGCAGCCTCGGGACAGCTGGTCCCGAGCAGTACTTC
CASSLGTAGPEQYF
>TRBJ2-7|TRBV11-1|TRBD1|-
TGTGCCAGCAGCCAACCGGGACAGGGTTACGAGCAGTACTTC
CASSQPGQGYEQYF
>TRBJ2-3|TRBV5-1|TRBD2|-
TGCGCCAGCAGCTTACTAGCGGGAGCCTCCACAGATACGCAGTATTTT
CASSLLAGASTDTQYF
>TRBJ2-2|TRBV19|-|-
TGTGCCAGTAGGATCACAGGGTCCACCGGGGAGCTGTTTTTT
CASRITGSTGELFF
>TRBJ1-2|TRBV19|-|-
TGTGCCAGTATGGTACAAGGACTGCCCAACTATGGCTACACCTTC
CASMVQGLPNYGYTF
>TRBJ2-5|TRBV11-2|TRBD1|-
TGTGCCAGCAGCTTGCTACAGGGGGCAGAGACCCAGTACTTC
CASSLLQGAETQYF
>TRBJ2-4|TRBV5-1|-|-
TGCGCCAGCAGCTTGGAGGGCGGGCCGAATACTCTAGCCAAAAACATTCAGTACTTC
CASSLEGGPNTLAKNIQYF
>TRBJ2-7|TRBV6-1|TRBD2|-
TGTGCCAGCAGTGAACTAGCGGGGGGGCCGGGTGAGCAGTACTTC
CASSELAGGPGEQYF
>TRBJ2-7|TRBV4-1|TRBD1|-
TGCGCCAGCAGCCCACGGACAGGGGGGGAGCAGTACTTC
CASSPRTGGEQYF
>TRBJ2-7|TRBV7-9|-|few
TGTGCCAGCAGCCCACCCGGAGGCGAGCAGTACTTC
CASSPPGGEQYF
>TRBJ1-2|TRBV5-1|-|once
TGCGCCAGCAGCTTCCAGAGTTCCAGGGGCGCCTATGGCTACACCTTC
CASSFQSSRGAYGYTF
>TRBJ1-5|TRBV28|-|-
TGTGCCAGCAGTTTATGGGGCCCAGTCAATAGCAATCAGCCCCAGCATTTT
CASSLWGPVNSNQPQHF
>TRBJ1-4|TRBV5-1|TRBD1|-
TGCGCCAGCAGCGCCCTCGGACAGGGAAGGGAAAAACTGTTTTTT
CASSALGQGREKLFF
>TRBJ2-7|TRBV5-1|TRBD1|-
TGCGCCAGCAGCTCCGGGACAGGGGTTTTCGACGAGCAGTACTTC
CASSSGTGVFDEQYF
>TRBJ2-1|TRBV5-6|-|once
TGTGCCAGCAGCTTGGTAGGGAGGCATGAGCAGTTCTTC
CASSLVGRHEQFF
>TRBJ2-3|TRBV18|TRBD2|once
TGTGCCAGCTCAAGGACTAGCGGTACAGATACGCAGTATTTT
CASSRTSGTDTQYF
>TRBJ2-7|TRBV14|TRBD2|once
TGTGCCAGCAGCCAAGACCCCAGGACTAGCGGCACCTACGAGCAGTACTTC
CASSQDPRTSGTYEQYF
>TRBJ2-3|TRBV5-1|-|once
TGCGCCAGCAGCTCTACTATCGTAGATACGCAGTATTTT
CASSSTIVDTQYF
>TRBJ2-7|TRBV2|-|-
TGTGCCAGCAGTGAAAGGGGGTCTGGCTACGAGCAGTACTTC
CASSERGSGYEQYF
>TRBJ2-7|TRBV21-1|-|-
TGTGCCAGCAGCCCAGGACAGGGGAGGACCTACGAGCAGTACTTC
CASSPGQGRTYEQYF
>TRBJ1-2|TRBV18|TRBD1|-
TGTGCCAGCTCAAGGACAGGGGAGAACTATGGCTACACCTTC
CASSRTGENYGYTF
>TRBJ2-7|TRBV7-2|-|-
TGTGCCAGCAGCTTAGTAGTCAGGGTCTACGAGCAGTACTTC
CASSLVVRVYEQYF
>TRBJ1-3|TRBV5-4|TRBD1|few
TGTGCCAGCAGCATTGACAGGGCAGGAAACACCATATATTTT
CASSIDRAGNTIYF
>TRBJ1-2|TRBV6-5|TRBD1|-
TGTGCCAGCAGCATAACAGGGGATGGCTACACCTTC
CASSITGDGYTF
>TRBJ2-7|TRBV6-1|-|-
TGTGCCAGCAGTGAGTCGGGCTACGAGCAGTACTTC
CASSESGYEQYF
>TRBJ1-4|TRBV28|TRBD1|-
TGTGCCAGCAGTTCGGCAGGGGGCTCAACTAATGAAAAACTGTTTTTT
CASSSAGGSTNEKLFF
>TRBJ2-2|TRBV6-5|TRBD2|-
TGTTCTTGTGCGTCGGGGGGGGCGAACACCGGGGAGCTGTTTTTT
CSCASGGANTGELFF
>TRBJ2-7|TRBV9|TRBD1|-
TGTGCCAGCAGCGGAGACAGGGTCAACGAGCAGTACTTC
CASSGDRVNEQYF
>TRBJ2-3|TRBV27|TRBD2|-
TGTGCCAGCCACGGACTAGCGGGAGGGCTTACGCAGTATTTT
CASHGLAGGLTQYF
>TRBJ1-6|TRBV27|TRBD1|-
TGTGCCAGCAGTGGGGGGACAGGGAACTCACCCCTCCACTTT
CASSGGTGNSPLHF
>TRBJ2-3|TRBV9|-|-
TGTGCCAGCAGCGTAGTCGGAGGGTTCGCCACAGATACGCAGTATTTT
CASSVVGGFATDTQYF
>TRBJ2-3|TRBV6-6|-|once
TGTGCCAGCAGTTACACTAGAACGGATACGCAGTATTTT
CASSYTRTDTQYF
>TRBJ1-2|TRBV2|-|-
TGTGCCAGCAGTACAGGGATTAAGGATGGCTACACCTTC
CASSTGIKDGYTF
>TRBJ2-1|TRBV5-1|-|-
TGCGCCAGCAGCCTCTACGGGAGCTCCTACAATGAGCAGTTCTTC
CASSLYGSSYNEQFF
>TRBJ1-1|TRBV15|-|-
TGTGCCACCAGCAGAGATCGCGAGGAGTTGAACACTGAAGCTTTCTTT
CATSRDREELNTEAFF
>TRBJ2-2|TRBV7-8|-|-
TGTGCCAGCAGTCCCTTGGGTGGGGACTTCGCGAACACCGGGGAGCTGTTTTTT
CASSPLGGDFANTGELFF